These 19 T cell receptor beta chains came from one sample sequenced in a study of T cells after yellow fever vaccination (dated by TCRdb to about 2019). Reading the label with the study, this specimen's treatment or condition is: live attenuated yellow fever vaccine strain. The method was 5' RACE. TCRdb shows the sequencer as Illumina HiSeq 2500. The public reads were run again by TCRdb, first through fastp at Q25 and then through MiXCR, and only productive beta chains were kept. Entries that share a CDR3 protein sequence are merged under the most common genes and DNA. The sample table records fewer than 150,000 distinct CDR3 sequences; about 8% of these occur just once. The ten largest clones take up 0.73% of the sample. Sequenced material: CD4+ T cells sorted from PBMCs, taken 5 days after the yellow fever booster vaccination. These receptors were collected from a man younger than 40 who received the YFV17D yellow fever vaccine.

This clonotype came up many times. The chain couples TRBV20-1 to TRBJ2-3, with D perhaps matching TRBD1 (6 bases). The germline V and J ends were trimmed by 6 bases and 6 bases, with 19 bases remaining between them. Germline V gene lookup returns CDR1 DFQATT and CDR2 SNEGSKA (reference sequence). The CDR3 has 14 residues. This chain's CDR3 is CSAGTGGRGDTQYF. As DNA, the CDR3 is TGCAGTGCCGGGACGGGCGGCAGGGGCGATACGCAGTATTTT.

As regards this clonotype: This could be a read error, since a much larger clone is one nucleotide away. The chain combines TRBV10-3 with TRBJ2-7, with D perhaps given as TRBD1 or TRBD2 (5 bases each). The CDR3 contains 11 residues. The V end lost 10 bases, the J end lost 2 bases, and 9 bases lay between the germline ends. Germline CDR1 and CDR2: ENHRY and SYGVKD. This chain's CDR3 is CASSGPYEQYF. CDR3 nucleotide sequence: TGTGCCAGTTCGGGACCCTACGAGCAGTACTTC.

The table lists this clonotype with many counts. The chain couples TRBV12-3 or TRBV12-4 to TRBJ1-2; D gene uncertain. The germline V and J ends were trimmed by 7 bases and 8 bases, with 11 bases remaining between them. The CDR3 sequence is 11 residues long. The CDR3 DNA reads TGTGCCAGCAATCCTGGACGCGGCTACACCTTC. Translating it yields CASNPGRGYTF.

This CDR3 is CSARAEGPKGNTEAFF. The CDR3 nucleotides read TGCAGTGCTAGAGCCGAGGGCCCCAAAGGAAACACTGAAGCTTTCTTT. The rearrangement uses TRBV20-1 and TRBJ1-1; D ambiguous. The V and J ends lost 1 base and 2 bases respectively, with 17 bases between them. This CDR3 contains 16 residues. Germline-derived CDR1 and CDR2 are DFQATT and SNEGSKA (reference sequence).

This clonotype has ten or more counts. The V and J genes are TRBV28 and TRBJ2-7; maybe TRBD2 (6 bases). CDR3 length: 14 amino acids. V gave up 5 bases and J gave up 0 bases, with 11 bases separating them. In germline, CDR1 is MDHEN, CDR2 SYDVKM. This CDR3 is CASSRGMGSYEQYF. The CDR3 DNA reads as TGTGCCAGCAGTCGCGGGATGGGCTCCTACGAGCAGTACTTC. The full variable domain, completed using reference TRBV28 and TRBJ2-7, is DVKVTQSSRYLVKRTGEKVFLECVQDMDHENMFWYRQDPGLGLRLIYFSYDVKMKEKGDIPEGYSVSREKKERFSLILESASTNQTSMYLCASSRGMGSYEQYFGPGTRLTVT.

The chain uses TRBV7-2 and TRBJ2-1, with D perhaps matching TRBD1 (5 bases). Deletions cut 5 bases from V and 9 bases from J, with 14 bases between. The CDR3 is 13 residues long. Germline values: CDR1 SGHTA, CDR2 FQGNSA. The CDR3 DNA reads as TGTGCCAGCAGCCCCCGACAGCGTACTGAGCAGTTCTTC. This encodes CASSPRQRTEQFF.

Many counts were recorded for this clonotype. The chain employs TRBV9 and TRBJ2-7; D possibly corresponds to TRBD1 (6 bases). The V gene's germline CDR1 is SGDLS and CDR2 YYNGEE. The CDR3 extends over 15 amino acids. V was cut by 0 bases and J by 1 base, with 11 bases left in between. In DNA, the CDR3 is TGTGCCAGCAGCGTAGCTCCGGACAGTTCCTACGAGCAGTACTTC. It yields the protein CASSVAPDSSYEQYF.

This clonotype was seen ten or more times. The rearrangement uses TRBV4-2 and TRBJ2-1; a weak D match, TRBD2 (5 bases). The V and J ends lost 2 bases and 3 bases respectively, with 11 bases between them. Looked up from germline, CDR1 is LGHNA and CDR2 is YNFKEQ. This CDR3 comprises 15 residues. DNA for the CDR3: TGTGCCAGCAGCCAACCCGGACTGGTCTACAATGAGCAGTTCTTC. This encodes CASSQPGLVYNEQFF.

This clonotype was observed at least ten times. V and J are TRBV28 and TRBJ2-3; 9 bases fit TRBD2. The J segment lost 0 bases and the V segment lost 6 bases, leaving 10 bases of the junction unmatched. The CDR3 is made up of 17 amino acids. Per germline, CDR1 MDHEN and CDR2 SYDVKM. CDR3 protein: CASSRIHSGRSTDTQYF. The DNA of the CDR3 is TGTGCCAGCAGCAGAATCCACAGCGGGAGGAGCACAGATACGCAGTATTTT.

Points on this clonotype: This may be a read error, as it is one base from a much larger clone. The chain carries TRBV5-1 and TRBJ2-7; D gene unclear. Per germline, CDR1 SGHRS and CDR2 YFSETQ. V dropped 0 bases and J dropped 2 bases, with 9 bases sitting between them. The CDR3 contains 14 residues. Here the CDR3 DNA reads TGCGCCAGCAGCTTGGCCAGTTACCCCTACGAGCAGTACTTC. Translation: CASSLASYPYEQYF. Looking up the rest from reference TRBV5-1 and TRBJ2-7 gives the full variable domain: KAGVTQTPRYLIKTRGQQVTLSCSPISGHRSVSWYQQTPGQGLQFLFEYFSETQRNKGNFPGRFSGRQFSNSRSEMNVSTLELGDSALYLCASSLASYPYEQYFGPGTRLTVT.

This chain connects TRBV6-1 to TRBJ2-3, with D perhaps TRBD1 (6 bases). Germline CDR1 MNHNS, CDR2 SASEGT. CDR3 length equals 15 residues. V was clipped by 8 bases and J by 0 bases, with 15 bases between them. This chain's CDR3 is CASADRAPSTDTQYF. CDR3 nucleotide sequence: TGTGCCAGCGCGGACAGAGCCCCTAGCACAGATACGCAGTATTTT.

This clonotype has a count of ten or more. This chain uses TRBV10-2 with TRBJ1-4; a weak D match, TRBD1 (5 bases). Germline CDR1 reads WSHSY; CDR2 reads SAAADI. V lost 6 bases to trimming and J lost 14 bases, with 13 bases between them. CDR3 length equals 11 residues. For the CDR3, the DNA is TGCGCCAGCAGCGGGGGGGGACCCCTGTTTTTT. It specifies CASSGGGPLFF.

This clonotype was counted at least ten times. The genes are TRBV2 and TRBJ2-1; 13 bases fit TRBD2. Trimming removed 6 bases from V and 8 bases from J; junction bases left unmatched: 4. CDR3 length equals 14 residues. Germline CDR1 and CDR2: SNHLY and FYNNEI. CDR3 sequence reads: CASRGTSGAHEQFF. The CDR3 DNA follows: TGTGCCAGCAGAGGGACTAGCGGGGCCCATGAGCAGTTCTTC. The full variable domain, its missing parts supplied by reference TRBV2 and TRBJ2-1, is EPEVTQTPSHQVTQMGQEVILRCVPISNHLYFYWYRQILGQKVEFLVSFYNNEISEKSEIFDDQFSVERPDGSNFTLKIRSTKLEDSAMYFCASRGTSGAHEQFFGPGTRLTVL.

This clonotype has only a few counts. The chain has TRBV20-1 and TRBJ2-1; 8 bases fit TRBD2. With 6 bases clipped from V and 7 bases from J, the junction kept 11 bases outside the gene matches. CDR3 length equals 14 residues. CDR1 and CDR2 (germline): DFQATT, SNEGSKA (reference sequence). In DNA, the CDR3 is TGCAGTGCCATACTAGCGGTTAGCGGAAATGAGCAGTTCTTC. This encodes CSAILAVSGNEQFF.

This clonotype occurred many times. The genes are TRBV28 and TRBJ2-7, with 7 bases that match TRBD2. This CDR3 is built from 14 residues. Per the germline V gene, CDR1 is MDHEN and CDR2 is SYDVKM. Losses at the gene ends were 6 bases for V and 2 bases for J; bases not matched to a gene: 7. The CDR3 reads CASSSTGGTYEQYF. CDR3 bases: TGTGCCAGCAGCAGCACGGGGGGAACCTACGAGCAGTACTTC. Filled out from reference TRBV28 and TRBJ2-7, the complete variable domain reads DVKVTQSSRYLVKRTGEKVFLECVQDMDHENMFWYRQDPGLGLRLIYFSYDVKMKEKGDIPEGYSVSREKKERFSLILESASTNQTSMYLCASSSTGGTYEQYFGPGTRLTVT.

This clonotype was detected only a few times. J is TRBJ2-7 and V is TRBV5-1; unclear D gene. From germline, CDR1 is SGHRS and CDR2 YFSETQ. This CDR3 contains 12 residues. V lost 1 base, J lost 2 bases, and 4 bases lay in between. CDR3 nucleotide sequence: TGCGCCAGCAGCTTGCCTCCCTACGAGCAGTACTTC. This codes for CASSLPPYEQYF.

This clonotype was observed many times. The chain joins TRBV20-1 to TRBJ2-7; D not certain. Trimming pared 0 bases from V and 10 bases from J, leaving 13 bases between. The CDR3 is made up of 12 amino acids. Germline V lookup: CDR1 DFQATT, CDR2 SNEGSKA (reference sequence). CDR3 bases: TGCAGTGCTAGAGATCTAGGATCCCGCCAGTACTTC. It translates to CSARDLGSRQYF.

The sample holds many counts of this clonotype. The chain couples TRBV3-1 to TRBJ2-7, with 7 bases aligning to TRBD2. V trimming: 4 bases; J trimming: 2 bases; junction bases outside the gene matches: 5. The CDR3 extends over 14 amino acids. Germline CDR1 and CDR2: LGHDT and YNNKEL (reference sequence). The CDR3 protein is CASSPLAAAYEQYF. The CDR3, as DNA: TGTGCCAGCAGCCCGCTAGCGGCTGCCTACGAGCAGTACTTC.

This clonotype was recorded at least ten times. The rearrangement links TRBV5-5 to TRBJ2-3, with 7 bases lining up with TRBD1. The CDR3 covers 15 residues. V gave up 4 bases and J gave up 8 bases; unmatched junction bases: 13. In germline, CDR1 is SGHKS, CDR2 YYEKEE (reference sequence). The chain's CDR3 is CASSHGTEGIVTQYF. The CDR3 DNA follows: TGTGCCAGCAGCCACGGGACAGAAGGGATTGTTACGCAGTATTTT. The variable domain in full, completed from reference TRBV5-5 and TRBJ2-3, reads DAGVTQSPTHLIKTRGQQVTLRCSPISGHKSVSWYQQVLGQGPQFIFQYYEKEERGRGNFPDRFSARQFPNYSSELNVNALLLGDSALYLCASSHGTEGIVTQYFGPGTRLTVL.